The 20 T cell receptor beta chains given below trace back to one sample, sequenced in a study of cytomegalovirus exposure and HLA in healthy donors. The PCR had 60 Vbeta and 13 Jbeta primers. Sequenced by immunoSEQ multiplex PCR; TCRdb stores in-frame clones only, minus some. The top ten clones hold around 1.9% of a sample with about 200,000 clones, 75% to 80% of them seen once. The specimen was PBMCs. The source of these receptors is a male donor in good health and CMV-seronegative.

The V gene is TRBV30, the J gene TRBJ1-1; no clear D gene. The CDR3 contains 12 residues. The germline V gene encodes CDR1 GTSNPN and CDR2 SVGIG (reference sequence). V was cut by 3 bases and J by 5 bases, with 10 bases left in between. The CDR3 is CAWRAGLTEAFF. Here the CDR3 DNA reads TGTGCCTGGAGGGCGGGGTTGACTGAAGCTTTCTTT.

V and J are TRBV7-9 and TRBJ1-1; TRBD1 matches 10 bases. Germline V gene lookup returns CDR1 SEHNR and CDR2 FQNEAQ (reference sequence). With 6 bases clipped from V and 4 bases from J, the junction kept 5 bases outside the gene matches. The CDR3 is made up of 14 amino acids. DNA for the CDR3: TGTGCCAGCAGACCCAGGACAGGGGGCACTGAAGCTTTCTTT. Its protein is CASRPRTGGTEAFF.

The chain links TRBV28 to TRBJ2-7; TRBD1 is a possible D gene (5 bases). Germline CDR1 is MDHEN and CDR2 is SYDVKM. Trimming removed 8 bases at V and 2 bases at J, with 10 bases between. The CDR3 covers 12 residues. The CDR3 here is CASGRETYEQYF. In DNA, the CDR3 is TGTGCCAGCGGCAGGGAAACCTACGAGCAGTACTTC.

This clone has more than one count but fewer than ten. The chain recombines TRBV10-2 with TRBJ1-5; 9 bases map to TRBD1. This CDR3 spans 13 amino acids. Looked up from germline, CDR1 is WSHSY and CDR2 is SAAADI. V lost 4 bases, J lost 6 bases, and 1 base stayed unmatched. The CDR3 DNA is TGCGCCAGCAGTGGGACAGGGGTTCAGCCCCAGCATTTT. Its protein product is CASSGTGVQPQHF.

The rearrangement joins TRBV4-2 to TRBJ2-7, with 10 bases lining up with TRBD2. The ends lost 1 base at V and 0 bases at J; junction bases unmatched: 6. Germline values: CDR1 LGHNA, CDR2 YNFKEQ. CDR3 size: 17 residues. The CDR3 region is CASSQGPSGGSSYEQYF. The DNA for the CDR3 is TGTGCCAGCAGCCAAGGTCCTAGCGGGGGTAGCTCCTACGAGCAGTACTTC.

The genes are TRBV6-5 and TRBJ1-1; D unclear. Trimming shortened V by 0 bases and J by 9 bases, and 11 bases separated the two germline ends. The CDR3 is 13 residues long. Looked up from germline, CDR1 is MNHEY and CDR2 is SVGAGI. The CDR3 DNA reads as TGTGCCAGCAGTTACTCCACTCCGGGGAAAGCTTTCTTT. It encodes CASSYSTPGKAFF.

For the CDR3, the DNA is TGTGCCAGCAGCACAGGTTCCCGGACTAGGCAAGAGACCCAGTACTTC. This encodes CASSTGSRTRQETQYF. V is TRBV11-3 and J is TRBJ2-5; TRBD2 matches at 7 bases. Germline CDR1 is SGHNT and CDR2 is YENEEA. With V trimmed by 5 bases and J by 2 bases, 11 bases remained unmatched. This CDR3 comprises 16 residues.

This chain uses TRBV4-3 with TRBJ2-7, with 9 positions matching TRBD1. From germline, CDR1 is LGHNA and CDR2 YSLEER. The CDR3 loop spans 15 amino acids. The ends lost 4 bases at V and 5 bases at J; junction bases unmatched: 9. CDR3 coding DNA: TGCGCCAGCAGCCGAACCGGGACAGGGCTCCACGAGCAGTACTTC. This sequence encodes CASSRTGTGLHEQYF.

This clone occurred a few times. The rearrangement links TRBV5-3 to TRBJ2-3; D is possibly TRBD2 (6 bases). TRBV5-3 is known as an ORF, though its function is uncertain. V dropped 4 bases and J dropped 8 bases, with 14 bases sitting between them. The CDR3 runs 13 residues. CDR3 sequence (DNA): TGTGCCAGAAGCCTAGAAGCGGGTTCTACGCAGTATTTT. This translates into CARSLEAGSTQYF.

This clone was found a few times. This chain uses TRBV4-1 with TRBJ1-5, with 9 nucleotides matching TRBD1. Germline lookup yields CDR1 MGHRA and CDR2 YSYEKL. Trimming removed 2 bases from V and 5 bases from J; junction bases left unmatched: 7. This CDR3 contains 16 residues. This CDR3 is CASSQIQGASDQPQHF. Here the CDR3 DNA reads TGCGCCAGCAGCCAAATACAGGGGGCGAGTGATCAGCCCCAGCATTTT.

Comment on this clone: Germline is not matched at one junction end, which may reflect a read error. The V and J genes are TRBV7-7 and TRBJ2-3, with 9 bases identical to TRBD2. Germline loops: CDR1 SSHAT, CDR2 FNYEAQ (reference sequence). The CDR3 runs 17 residues. The CDR3 loop reads CASSPAVRGGLTATQYF. Here the CDR3 DNA reads TGTGCCAGCAGCCCAGCGGTGCGGGGGGGCCTGACAGCTACGCAGTATTTT.

The genes are TRBV28 and TRBJ2-7, with a tentative D call TRBD1 (6 bases). This CDR3 comprises 16 residues. The germline V gene encodes CDR1 MDHEN and CDR2 SYDVKM. Trimming cost V 6 bases and J 2 bases, with 20 bases left between them. As DNA, the CDR3 is TGTGCCAGCAGCCCCCCCGTCAGGGGAATCCCCTACGAGCAGTACTTC. Translation: CASSPPVRGIPYEQYF.

The gene calls are TRBV30 and TRBJ1-5; tentative D call: TRBD1 (5 bases). The length of the CDR3 is 14 residues. Per germline, CDR1 GTSNPN and CDR2 SVGIG (reference sequence). V was shortened by 4 bases and J by 0 bases, with 10 bases between the two germline ends. CDR3 sequence: CAWNGGSSNQPQHF. Written as DNA, the CDR3 is TGTGCCTGGAATGGGGGGTCTAGCAATCAGCCCCAGCATTTT.

The chain recombines TRBV5-1 with TRBJ2-1, with D hard to call. The germline V gene has CDR1 SGHRS and CDR2 YFSETQ. The CDR3 totals 14 residues. V lost 6 bases and J lost 4, with 14 bases in between. The CDR3 nucleotides are TGCGCCAGCACACCGGCTAGTGGATACAATGAGCAGTTCTTC. It is translated as CASTPASGYNEQFF. The full variable domain, in which reference TRBV5-1 and TRBJ2-1 provide the parts outside the CDR3, is KAGVTQTPRYLIKTRGQQVTLSCSPISGHRSVSWYQQTPGQGLQFLFEYFSETQRNKGNFPGRFSGRQFSNSRSEMNVSTLELGDSALYLCASTPASGYNEQFFGPGTRLTVL.

The chain is built from TRBV6-6 and TRBJ1-1; 8 bases fit TRBD1. CDR3 length: 15 residues. V shed 0 bases and J 4 bases; nucleotides not matched to a gene: 4. Germline V gene lookup returns CDR1 MNHNY and CDR2 SVGAGI (reference sequence). The CDR3 sequence is CASSYSDRGGTEAFF. The CDR3, as DNA: TGTGCCAGCAGTTACTCTGACAGGGGAGGCACTGAAGCTTTCTTT.

The genes are TRBV29-1 and TRBJ1-2, with D hard to call. Germline loops: CDR1 SQVTM, CDR2 ANQGSEA. V gave up 7 bases and J gave up 0 bases, with 9 bases separating them. CDR3 length: 12 amino acids. The CDR3 here is CSAHPANYGYTF. The CDR3 DNA is TGCAGCGCTCATCCGGCTAACTATGGCTACACCTTC.

The rearrangement joins TRBV7-3 to TRBJ2-3; D is perhaps TRBD2 (5 bases). The V and J ends lost 2 bases and 5 bases respectively, with 8 bases between them. The CDR3 is 13 residues long. The germline CDR1 and CDR2 sequences are SGHTA and FQGTGA. The CDR3 bases are TGTGCCAGCAGCTTACTAGGACTAGATACGCAGTATTTT. It specifies CASSLLGLDTQYF.

In this sample, this clone turned up a few times. The rearrangement links TRBV30 to TRBJ1-1, with D perhaps TRBD1 (6 bases). The CDR3 has 14 amino acids. V lost 0 bases, J lost 6 bases, and 14 bases lay in between. Germline CDR1 reads GTSNPN; CDR2 reads SVGIG (reference sequence). Here the CDR3 DNA reads TGTGCCTGGAGTGTACGGGGGGGGCAATCTGAAGCTTTCTTT. The encoded protein is CAWSVRGGQSEAFF.

V gene TRBV6-6 combines with J gene TRBJ2-2; D call uncertain. The CDR3 runs to 12 residues. V was trimmed by 2 bases and J by 7 bases, leaving 5 bases between them. The germline V gene encodes CDR1 MNHNY and CDR2 SVGAGI (reference sequence). CDR3 in DNA: TGTGCCAGCAGTTACATCAACGGGGAGCTGTTTTTT. It yields the protein CASSYINGELFF.

The chain is built from TRBV7-9 and TRBJ1-2, with 8 positions matching TRBD1. Germline V gene data show CDR1 as SEHNR and CDR2 as FQNEAQ (reference sequence). This CDR3 spans 13 amino acids. The junction had 2 bases not matched to a gene; V was cut back by 1 base and J by 7 bases. CDR3 sequence: CASSLGQGTGYTF. The CDR3 DNA reads as TGTGCCAGCAGCTTAGGACAGGGGACTGGCTACACCTTC.